The rows below give T cell receptor beta chains drawn from one sample of a study of cytomegalovirus exposure and HLA in healthy donors. Sequenced by immunoSEQ multiplex PCR; TCRdb stores in-frame clones only, minus some. Among approximately 85,000 clones, 72% were seen once, and the ten largest hold around 10%. Specimen: PBMCs. These receptors were collected from a woman aged 40 to 50 in good health and CMV-seropositive. The CDR3 runs from the conserved cysteine through the conserved F or W. D genes are given only for firm matches. Size tells how often a clone was seen (once, few, many) or the class of an expanded clone, and some rows leave it out.

d_call: .; clone_size: .; v_call: TRBV5-1; j_call: TRBJ2-3; cdr3_nt: TGCGCCAGCAGCTTGGATAGAGGCACAGATACGCAGTATTTT; cdr3_aa: CASSLDRGTDTQYF
d_call: .; clone_size: .; v_call: TRBV11-2; j_call: TRBJ1-1; cdr3_nt: TGTGCCAGCAGCTTAGGGCCGGGGATGAACACTGAAGCTTTCTTT; cdr3_aa: CASSLGPGMNTEAFF
d_call: TRBD1; clone_size: .; v_call: TRBV5-6; j_call: TRBJ2-5; cdr3_nt: TGTGCCAGCAGCTACAGGGGTCAAGAGACCCAGTACTTC; cdr3_aa: CASSYRGQETQYF
d_call: .; clone_size: .; v_call: TRBV2; j_call: TRBJ1-1; cdr3_nt: TGTGCCAGCAGTCTGACAGAAATGAACACTGAAGCTTTCTTT; cdr3_aa: CASSLTEMNTEAFF
d_call: .; clone_size: few; v_call: TRBV7-2; j_call: TRBJ1-1; cdr3_nt: TGTGCCAGCAGCTTGGGGAGCCTGGGGGAAGCTTTCTTT; cdr3_aa: CASSLGSLGEAFF
d_call: .; clone_size: .; v_call: TRBV7-9; j_call: TRBJ2-7; cdr3_nt: TGTTCCAGCAGTCAAGAAGGGGATCATCAGTACTTC; cdr3_aa: CSSSQEGDHQYF
d_call: TRBD1; clone_size: .; v_call: TRBV2; j_call: TRBJ1-2; cdr3_nt: TGTGCCAGCAGCCCCACGGAGGGGGCCTATGGCTACACCTTC; cdr3_aa: CASSPTEGAYGYTF
d_call: .; clone_size: .; v_call: TRBV7-8; j_call: TRBJ1-2; cdr3_nt: TGTGCCAGCAGCTTAGTGAACTACAGGACCGATGGCTACACCTTC; cdr3_aa: CASSLVNYRTDGYTF
d_call: .; clone_size: .; v_call: TRBV25-1; j_call: TRBJ1-3; cdr3_nt: TGTGCCAGCAGATTATTCCCGGGACACTATTTT; cdr3_aa: CASRLFPGHYF
d_call: .; clone_size: few; v_call: TRBV19; j_call: TRBJ1-5; cdr3_nt: TGTGCCAGTAGGTTCGAATCGGGGAATCAGCCCCAGCATTTT; cdr3_aa: CASRFESGNQPQHF
d_call: TRBD1; clone_size: .; v_call: TRBV13; j_call: TRBJ1-2; cdr3_nt: TGTGCCAGCAGCCCGCCAGACAGGGCCCCCACCTATGGCTACACCTTC; cdr3_aa: CASSPPDRAPTYGYTF
d_call: .; clone_size: .; v_call: TRBV27; j_call: TRBJ2-1; cdr3_nt: TGTGCCAGCAGGGGGGGCGGGCGGGAGTTGCAGTTCTTC; cdr3_aa: CASRGGGRELQFF
d_call: TRBD2; clone_size: .; v_call: TRBV4-1; j_call: TRBJ2-7; cdr3_nt: TGCGCCAGCAGCCAGGCGCGGGGGGGGGAGAGTGGTGGCGAGCAGTACTTC; cdr3_aa: CASSQARGGESGGEQYF
d_call: .; clone_size: .; v_call: TRBV25-1; j_call: TRBJ2-7; cdr3_nt: TGTGCCAGCAGATCCGACCAGCGGGAGCAGTACTTC; cdr3_aa: CASRSDQREQYF
d_call: .; clone_size: few; v_call: TRBV19; j_call: TRBJ1-4; cdr3_nt: TGTGCCAGTAGTATTTTCGTCAATGAAAAACTGTTTTTT; cdr3_aa: CASSIFVNEKLFF
d_call: TRBD1; clone_size: .; v_call: TRBV4-2; j_call: TRBJ2-5; cdr3_nt: TGTGCCAGCAGCCGACTGCCGGGACAGGGAGATGAGACCCAGTACTTC; cdr3_aa: CASSRLPGQGDETQYF
d_call: TRBD1; clone_size: .; v_call: TRBV4-3; j_call: TRBJ2-4; cdr3_nt: TGCGCCAGCAGCCCCCGGGACAGGGTTGCCAAAAACATTCAGTACTTC; cdr3_aa: CASSPRDRVAKNIQYF
d_call: TRBD1; clone_size: .; v_call: TRBV7-8; j_call: TRBJ2-2; cdr3_nt: TGTGCCAGCAGTAGGGGGTTGAGGGGACAGGGGTCCGGGGAGCTGTTTTTT; cdr3_aa: CASSRGLRGQGSGELFF
d_call: .; clone_size: .; v_call: TRBV30; j_call: TRBJ1-1; cdr3_nt: TGTGCCTGGAGTCAGGGGTTCTGGACTGAAGCTTTCTTT; cdr3_aa: CAWSQGFWTEAFF
d_call: .; clone_size: .; v_call: TRBV5-1; j_call: TRBJ1-2; cdr3_nt: TGCGCCAGCAGCGAAACAGGGTGGGATGGCTACACCTTC; cdr3_aa: CASSETGWDGYTF